This TCR beta chain came from a study of beta chain features in type 1 diabetes (dated by TCRdb to the late 2010s). Background on the whole study: Patients and healthy donors did not differ in mean age, gender distribution, total cell number or subset yield. A total of roughly 99,000,000 sorted cells were examined across all samples, and the number of cells per subset was strongly correlated with RNA yield. Regulatory and stem cell-like memory subsets were obtained from only 8 patients and roughly 8 healthy donors, while naive and central memory subsets were obtained from all 30 or so donors. In the study, TCRB repertoires of sorted circulating CD4+ T cell subsets from recently diagnosed type 1 diabetes patients were compared with those of matched healthy donors.

From the cysteine up to the phenylalanine, the CDR3 has a length of 10 residues. The DNA shown is the 30-base CDR3, in frame from base 1. Overall study outcomes, separate from this receptor: PCR might favor shorter templates, but patient and control samples were amplified and corrected together, so any skew would affect both groups equally. At VDJ recombination sites, patients with type 1 diabetes made fewer insertions and deleted more nucleotides, a pattern implying thymic rearrangement abnormalities. Type 1 diabetes patients showed a moderate but significant shortening of TCRB CDR3 length in all four CD4+ subsets. Naive, central memory and regulatory TCRB repertoires appeared to be more similar among patients than among healthy donors. HLA sub-analyses involved small numbers of individuals, so any influence of HLA type on TCRB rearrangement remained unresolved. Because cDNA was sequenced instead of genomic DNA, highly expressing activated cells could be over-represented, though the groups showed no difference in activation or CD3 levels.

Notes on this clone: The antigen this receptor binds is unknown. No base-level quality is on record; no much larger clone is a single base apart.

The entire isolated RNA was reverse transcribed using the High Capacity cDNA Reverse Transcription Kit, and thus expressed TCRB transcripts were sequenced. Naive, central memory and regulatory T cell samples underwent deep immunoSEQ sequencing, averaging about 3.57 million total reads per sample. After sorted cells were lysed in RLT buffer, RNA was extracted with DNase-treated RNeasy Micro or Mini kits, with the choice depending on cell number. To prevent cross-contamination, every cell subset was processed on its own, while patient and healthy donor samples were processed together. TCRB sequences were amplified from cDNA with the immunoSEQ multiplex PCR, producing 87-bp fragments spanning the CDR3 region. Sequencing of the amplicons was performed on the Illumina HiSeq platform. The source study handled its data this way. Synthetic template baselines were used to correct PCR bias computationally, reads within Hamming distance 2 were collapsed, and singletons that could not be merged were discarded. Reads were aligned against IMGT to assign V, D and J genes, CDR3 length and insertions or deletions at six rearrangement sites. Within each subset, clonotype counts were normalized to sorted cell number, and only after that were true diversity and Gini coefficients computed with the tcR R package. The overlap coefficient, calculated on TCRB nucleotide sequences, was used to measure repertoire sharing. Out-of-frame TCRB sequences from naive cells were analyzed as a proxy for the pre-selection repertoire. This is the immuneACCESS table as TCRdb keeps it, with only in-frame sequences that have V and J called. A part of the clones is gone; compared with another copy, unresolved V genes explain less than half, and the rest is unexplained. That table gives V, J and clone size, and the DNA gave D and trimming. Recorded for this sample are 200,000 to 250,000 clones; over 11% of them occurred a single time. The ten largest clones take up approximately 0.018% of the sample.

From each donor, a single peripheral blood sample of around 120 mL on average was drawn into heparinised tubes. Using a panel that included CD45RO, CCR7, CD25, CD127, CD95 and CD27, naive, central memory, regulatory and stem cell-like memory CD4+ T cells were sorted on a BD FACSAria II. Every sorted population had a purity above 95%. PBMCs were isolated immediately by Lymphoprep density gradient centrifugation and stained directly without culture. So that batch effects would be minimized, each experiment stained and sorted samples in pairs, pairing one healthy donor with one patient. Input material: naive CD4+ T cells from blood. This sample's cell subset or site label indicates: true naive CD4+ T cells. The receptor was derived from a man aged 25 to 45 with type 1 diabetes. The chain joins TRBV1 to TRBJ2-7; the D segment call TRBD2 is taken from the table without a DNA check. TRBV1 is noted as a pseudogene. In nucleotides, the sequence is TGCACCAGCAGCCAACGCGGGAGTTCCTTC. Its protein reads: CTSSQRGSSF.